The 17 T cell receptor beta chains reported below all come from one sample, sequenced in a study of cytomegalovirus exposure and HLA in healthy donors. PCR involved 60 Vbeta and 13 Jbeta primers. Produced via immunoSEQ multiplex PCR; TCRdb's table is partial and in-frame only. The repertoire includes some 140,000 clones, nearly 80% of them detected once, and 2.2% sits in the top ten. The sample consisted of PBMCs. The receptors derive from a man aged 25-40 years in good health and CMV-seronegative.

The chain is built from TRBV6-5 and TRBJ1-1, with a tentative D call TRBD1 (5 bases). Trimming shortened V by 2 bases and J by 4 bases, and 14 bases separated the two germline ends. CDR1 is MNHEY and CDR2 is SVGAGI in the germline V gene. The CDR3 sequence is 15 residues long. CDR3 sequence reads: CASSYRGTRPTEAFF. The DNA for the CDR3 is TGTGCCAGCAGTTACAGGGGCACCCGTCCCACTGAAGCTTTCTTT.

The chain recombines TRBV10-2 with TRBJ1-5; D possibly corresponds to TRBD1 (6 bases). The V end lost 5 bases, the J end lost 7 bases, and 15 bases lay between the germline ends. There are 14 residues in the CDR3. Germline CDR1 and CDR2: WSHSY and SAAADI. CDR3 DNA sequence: TGCGCCAGCAGTTCACAGGGTTTCAACCAGCCCCAGCATTTT. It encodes CASSSQGFNQPQHF.

CDR3 protein: CASSTSGGNTEAFF. The DNA of the CDR3 is TGTGCCAGCAGCACCTCGGGGGGGAACACTGAAGCTTTCTTT. The rearrangement joins TRBV7-9 to TRBJ1-1, with D perhaps matching TRBD1 (5 bases). Trimming took 5 bases from V and 1 from J, leaving 11 bases between them. CDR1 and CDR2 (germline): SEHNR, FQNEAQ (reference sequence). This CDR3 spans 14 amino acids.

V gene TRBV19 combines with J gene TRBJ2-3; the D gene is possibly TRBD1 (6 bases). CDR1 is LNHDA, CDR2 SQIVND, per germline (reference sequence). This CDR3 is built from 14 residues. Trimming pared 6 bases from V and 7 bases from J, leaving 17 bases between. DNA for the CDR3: TGTGCCAGTAGCAGGGACAAGGAGAGTTATACGCAGTATTTT. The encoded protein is CASSRDKESYTQYF.

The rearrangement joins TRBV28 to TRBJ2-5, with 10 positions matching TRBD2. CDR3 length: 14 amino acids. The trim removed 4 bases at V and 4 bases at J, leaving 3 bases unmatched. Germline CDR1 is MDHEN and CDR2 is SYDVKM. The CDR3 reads CASSSSSGRETQYF. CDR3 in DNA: TGTGCCAGCAGTTCTTCTAGCGGGAGAGAGACCCAGTACTTC.

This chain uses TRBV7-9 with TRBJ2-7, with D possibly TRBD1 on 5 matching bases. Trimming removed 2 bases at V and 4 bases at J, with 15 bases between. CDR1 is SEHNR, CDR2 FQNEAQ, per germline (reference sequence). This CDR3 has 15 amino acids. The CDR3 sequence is CASSLPQGALYEQYF. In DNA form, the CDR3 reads TGTGCCAGCAGCTTACCCCAGGGCGCGTTGTACGAGCAGTACTTC. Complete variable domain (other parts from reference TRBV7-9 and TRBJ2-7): DTGVSQNPRHKITKRGQNVTFRCDPISEHNRLYWYRQTLGQGPEFLTYFQNEAQLEKSRLLSDRFSAERPKGSFSTLEIQRTEQGDSAMYLCASSLPQGALYEQYFGPGTRLTVT.

CDR3 sequence reads: CASREGENIQYF. DNA for the CDR3: TGTGCCAGCAGGGAAGGGGAAAACATTCAGTACTTC. This sequence joins TRBV21-1 and TRBJ2-4; the table's D call, TRBD1, was not checked against the DNA. TRBV21-1 is classified as a pseudogene. CDR3 length equals 12 residues.

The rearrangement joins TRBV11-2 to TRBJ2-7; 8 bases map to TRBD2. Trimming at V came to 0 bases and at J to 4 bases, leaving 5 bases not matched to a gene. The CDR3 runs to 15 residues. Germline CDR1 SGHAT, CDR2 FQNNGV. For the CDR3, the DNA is TGTGCCAGCAGCTTAGAACTAGCGGTTGCATACGAGCAGTACTTC. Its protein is CASSLELAVAYEQYF.

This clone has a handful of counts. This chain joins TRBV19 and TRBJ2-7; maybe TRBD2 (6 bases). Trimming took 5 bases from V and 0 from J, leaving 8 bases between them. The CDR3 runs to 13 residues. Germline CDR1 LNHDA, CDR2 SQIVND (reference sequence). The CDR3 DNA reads TGTGCCAGTAGTGCGGGGCCCTCCTACGAGCAGTACTTC. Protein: CASSAGPSYEQYF.

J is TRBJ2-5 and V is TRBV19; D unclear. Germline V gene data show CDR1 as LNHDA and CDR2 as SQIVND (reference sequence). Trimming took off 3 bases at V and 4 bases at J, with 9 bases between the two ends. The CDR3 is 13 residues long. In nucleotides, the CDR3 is TGTGCCAGTAGTATGGTAAACGGAGAGACCCAGTACTTC. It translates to CASSMVNGETQYF.

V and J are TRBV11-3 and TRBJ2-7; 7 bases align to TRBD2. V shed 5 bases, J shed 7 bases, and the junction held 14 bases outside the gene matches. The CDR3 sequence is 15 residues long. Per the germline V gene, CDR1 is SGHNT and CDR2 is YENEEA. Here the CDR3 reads CASSPHGTTNGEQYF. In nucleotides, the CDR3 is TGTGCCAGCAGCCCACACGGGACTACAAACGGGGAGCAGTACTTC.

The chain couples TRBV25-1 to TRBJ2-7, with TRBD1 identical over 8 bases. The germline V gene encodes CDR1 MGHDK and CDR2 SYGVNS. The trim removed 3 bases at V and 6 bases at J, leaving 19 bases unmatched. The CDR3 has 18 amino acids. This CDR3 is CASSDRTGNSVDWREQYF. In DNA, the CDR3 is TGTGCCAGCAGTGATAGGACAGGGAATAGCGTTGACTGGCGCGAGCAGTACTTC.

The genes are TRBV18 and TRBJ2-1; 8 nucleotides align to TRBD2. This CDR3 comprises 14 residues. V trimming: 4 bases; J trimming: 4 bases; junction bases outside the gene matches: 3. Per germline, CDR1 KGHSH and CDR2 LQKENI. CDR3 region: CASSLGGGYNEQFF. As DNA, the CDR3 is TGTGCCAGCTCACTTGGCGGGGGGTACAATGAGCAGTTCTTC.

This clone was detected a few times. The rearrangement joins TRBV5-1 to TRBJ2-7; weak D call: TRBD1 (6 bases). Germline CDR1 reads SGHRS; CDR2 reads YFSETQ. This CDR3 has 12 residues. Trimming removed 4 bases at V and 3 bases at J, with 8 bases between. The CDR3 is CASSPDSYEQYF. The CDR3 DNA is TGCGCCAGCAGCCCGGACAGCTACGAGCAGTACTTC. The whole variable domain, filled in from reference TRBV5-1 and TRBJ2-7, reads KAGVTQTPRYLIKTRGQQVTLSCSPISGHRSVSWYQQTPGQGLQFLFEYFSETQRNKGNFPGRFSGRQFSNSRSEMNVSTLELGDSALYLCASSPDSYEQYFGPGTRLTVT.

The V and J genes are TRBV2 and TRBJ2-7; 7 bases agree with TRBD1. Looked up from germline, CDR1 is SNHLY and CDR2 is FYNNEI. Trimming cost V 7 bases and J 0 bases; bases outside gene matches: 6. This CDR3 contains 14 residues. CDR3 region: CASTEDRSSYEQYF. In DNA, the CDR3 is TGTGCCAGCACCGAGGACAGGAGCTCCTACGAGCAGTACTTC.

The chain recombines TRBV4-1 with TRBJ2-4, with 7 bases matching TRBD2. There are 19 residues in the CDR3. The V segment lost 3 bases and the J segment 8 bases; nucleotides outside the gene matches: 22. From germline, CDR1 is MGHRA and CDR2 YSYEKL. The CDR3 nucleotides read TGCGCCAGCAGCCAGGCGCAAATCCAATGGGAGGGAACGTTGGACATTCAGTACTTC. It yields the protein CASSQAQIQWEGTLDIQYF.

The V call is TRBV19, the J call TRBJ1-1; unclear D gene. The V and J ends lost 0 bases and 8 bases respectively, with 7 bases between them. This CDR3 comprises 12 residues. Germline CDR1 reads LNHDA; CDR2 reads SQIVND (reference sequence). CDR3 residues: CASSIDQAEAFF. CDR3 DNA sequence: TGTGCCAGTAGTATAGATCAGGCAGAAGCTTTCTTT.